One and the same sample provided the 16 T cell receptor beta chains below, sequenced in a study of blood T cell repertoires in COVID-19. The assay was immunoSEQ multiplex PCR, and TCRdb's table has in-frame clones only and misses some. The sample records 300,000 to 450,000 clones, roughly 85% being singletons. Sequenced material: peripheral blood. Every receptor here comes from a woman between 18 and 30 years old with acute or convalescent COVID-19.

The J gene is TRBJ2-5, the V gene TRBV7-3; the match to TRBD2 covers 12 bases. CDR3 length: 15 residues. V was pared by 5 bases and J by 2 bases, with 3 bases of the junction left unmatched. Germline V CDR1 and CDR2: SGHTA, FQGTGA. The CDR3 loop is CASSTSGGLQETQYF. CDR3 DNA: TGTGCCAGCAGCACTAGCGGGGGGTTACAAGAGACCCAGTACTTC.

CDR3 loop: CASSRGFGNEKLFF. The CDR3 bases are TGCGCCAGCAGCAGGGGGTTTGGTAATGAAAAACTGTTTTTT. V usage is TRBV10-2 and J usage is TRBJ1-4; 7 nucleotides agree with TRBD1. Per germline, CDR1 WSHSY and CDR2 SAAADI. V lost 6 bases, J lost 4 bases, and 5 bases stayed unmatched. The CDR3 runs 14 residues.

This chain uses TRBV12-3 or TRBV12-4 with TRBJ2-5; D is possibly TRBD1 (5 bases). V lost 6 bases to trimming and J lost 3 bases, with 8 bases between them. This CDR3 comprises 12 residues. The CDR3 sequence: CASSRDKETQYF. The CDR3 DNA sequence: TGTGCCAGCAGCAGGGATAAAGAGACCCAGTACTTC.

The chain joins TRBV7-3 to TRBJ2-1; TRBD1 might be the D (5 bases). CDR3 length: 16 residues. Germline values: CDR1 SGHTA, CDR2 FQGTGA. V gave up 8 bases and J gave up 7 bases, with 24 bases separating them. The CDR3 here is CASPSPGREYRNEQFF. Written as DNA, the CDR3 is TGTGCCAGCCCCTCCCCCGGCAGGGAATATAGGAATGAGCAGTTCTTC.

V gene TRBV19 combines with J gene TRBJ1-1, with D possibly TRBD1 on 6 matching bases. The V gene's germline CDR1 is LNHDA and CDR2 SQIVND (reference sequence). Trimming removed 2 bases at V and 1 base at J, with 11 bases between. The CDR3 sequence is 15 residues long. The CDR3 sequence: CASSILGGANTEAFF. As DNA, the CDR3 is TGTGCCAGTAGTATATTGGGGGGGGCGAACACTGAAGCTTTCTTT.

The rearrangement uses TRBV10-3 and TRBJ1-6, with unresolved D. The germline CDR1 and CDR2 sequences are ENHRY and SYGVKD. The germline V and J ends were trimmed by 4 bases and 9 bases, with 16 bases remaining between them. The CDR3 is 15 amino acids. The DNA for the CDR3 is TGTGCCATCAGTGTCCGGGATACTCGTCGTTCACCCCTCCACTTT. The encoded protein is CAISVRDTRRSPLHF.

This chain links TRBV7-8 with TRBJ2-7; 7 bases agree with TRBD1. CDR1 SGHVS and CDR2 FQNEAQ come from the germline V gene. This CDR3 has 14 residues. Trimming removed 6 bases from V and 7 bases from J; junction bases left unmatched: 12. The CDR3 nucleotides are TGTGCCAGCAGTCCTCCCCCCGACAGGGAAGAGCAGTACTTC. Its translation is CASSPPPDREEQYF.

This rearrangement joins TRBV15 to TRBJ1-1; D gene unclear. V was cut by 1 base and J by 3 bases, with 12 bases left in between. The length of the CDR3 is 15 residues. From germline, CDR1 is LNHNV and CDR2 YYDKDF (reference sequence). The CDR3 coding sequence is TGTGCCACCAGCAGAGGGGAGGTCGGGGACACTGAAGCTTTCTTT. Its protein product is CATSRGEVGDTEAFF.

This chain connects TRBV13 to TRBJ1-6; D unclear. Trimming pared 4 bases from V and 8 bases from J, leaving 15 bases between. Germline CDR1 reads PRHDT; CDR2 reads FYEKMQ (reference sequence). The CDR3 has 15 residues. The CDR3 here is CASSYQGREYSPLHF. The CDR3 nucleotides read TGTGCCAGCAGCTACCAAGGACGGGAGTATTCACCCCTCCACTTT.

The rearrangement links TRBV28 to TRBJ1-1; weak D call: TRBD1 (5 bases). Germline V gene sequence: CDR1 MDHEN, CDR2 SYDVKM. Between the trimmed V and J ends, which lost 3 bases and 2 bases, there was a span of 10 bases. This CDR3 contains 14 residues. CDR3 DNA sequence: TGTGCCAGCAGTTTCGGTGACAGCAACACTGAAGCTTTCTTT. It is translated as CASSFGDSNTEAFF.

The chain carries TRBV6-5 and TRBJ2-7, with 9 positions matching TRBD1. This CDR3 comprises 15 residues. The germline V gene has CDR1 MNHEY and CDR2 SVGAGI. V dropped 5 bases and J dropped 0; count of bases not matched to a gene: 5. The chain's CDR3 is CASSNGQGLSYEQYF. The CDR3 DNA reads TGTGCCAGCAGTAACGGACAGGGGCTCTCCTACGAGCAGTACTTC.

This rearrangement joins TRBV3-1 (or the pseudogene TRBV3-2) to TRBJ2-2; no clear D gene. The germline gives CDR1 LGHDT, CDR2 YNNKEL (reference sequence). The CDR3 has 12 residues. V shed 4 bases and J shed 6 bases, with 6 bases lying between them. The CDR3, as DNA: TGTGCCAGCAGCCGGCTGGCCGGGGAGCTGTTTTTT. Translation: CASSRLAGELFF.

The chain employs TRBV7-2 and TRBJ2-7, with 10 bases identical to TRBD1. The CDR3 is 15 residues long. Germline trimming cut 10 bases from V and 6 bases from J; bases unmatched to any gene: 15. Germline V lookup: CDR1 SGHTA, CDR2 FQGNSA. The CDR3 sequence is CAIHSSGTGVLEQYF. The CDR3 DNA reads TGTGCCATACATTCCTCCGGGACAGGGGTTCTCGAGCAGTACTTC.

This clone turned up a few times. The rearrangement joins TRBV11-2 to TRBJ1-6, with 7 nucleotides matching TRBD1. V lost 2 bases to trimming and J lost 5 bases; unmatched junction nucleotides: 3. This CDR3 has 15 amino acids. CDR1 is SGHAT and CDR2 is FQNNGV in the germline V gene. CDR3 in DNA: TGTGCCAGCAGCTTATCCGGGACAGATAATTCACCCCTCCACTTT. Its protein product is CASSLSGTDNSPLHF.

The chain uses TRBV10-1 and TRBJ1-6; tentatively, D is TRBD1 (6 bases). The V gene lost 10 bases and the J gene lost 5 bases, with 15 bases spanning the gap. The CDR3 totals 14 residues. Germline V lookup: CDR1 WNHNN, CDR2 SYGVQD (reference sequence). In DNA, the CDR3 is TGCGCCACCGTGACAGGAGACAATAATTCACCCCTCCACTTT. It yields the protein CATVTGDNNSPLHF.

The J gene is TRBJ2-2, the V gene TRBV10-2; 15 nucleotides agree with TRBD2. This CDR3 is 17 amino acids long. J gave up 8 bases and V 7 bases, and 11 bases lay outside the gene matches. Germline CDR1 and CDR2: WSHSY and SAAADI. CDR3 nucleotide sequence: TGCGCCAGCATTATCAATCCGGGACTAGCGGGAGGAGGGGAGCTGTTTTTT. As protein: CASIINPGLAGGGELFF.